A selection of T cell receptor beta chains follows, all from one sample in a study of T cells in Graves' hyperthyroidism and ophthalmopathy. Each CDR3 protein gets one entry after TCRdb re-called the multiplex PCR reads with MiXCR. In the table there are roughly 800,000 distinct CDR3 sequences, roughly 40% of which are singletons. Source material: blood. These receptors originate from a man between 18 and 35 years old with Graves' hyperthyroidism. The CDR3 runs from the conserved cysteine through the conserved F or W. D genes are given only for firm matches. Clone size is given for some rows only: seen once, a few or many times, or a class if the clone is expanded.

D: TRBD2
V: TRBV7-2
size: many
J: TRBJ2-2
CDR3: CASSPRLAGPTGELFF
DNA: TGTGCCAGCAGCCCTAGACTAGCGGGTCCCACCGGGGAGCTGTTTTTT

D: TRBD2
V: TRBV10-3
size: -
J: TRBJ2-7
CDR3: CAIRGLAAGEQYF
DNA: TGTGCCATCAGAGGACTAGCTGCCGGCGAGCAGTACTTC

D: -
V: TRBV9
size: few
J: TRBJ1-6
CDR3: CASSQVTGHYNSPLHF
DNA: TGTGCCAGCAGCCAAGTAACGGGACACTATAATTCACCCCTCCACTTT

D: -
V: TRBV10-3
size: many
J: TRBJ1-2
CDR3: CAISEDPTNYGYTF
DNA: TGTGCCATCAGTGAAGACCCGACTAACTATGGCTACACCTTC

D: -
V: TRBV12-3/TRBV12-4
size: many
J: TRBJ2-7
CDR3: CASSTSSYEQYF
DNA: TGTGCCAGCAGCACCAGCTCCTACGAGCAGTACTTC

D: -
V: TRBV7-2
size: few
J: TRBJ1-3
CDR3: CASSLRSDTIYF
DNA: TGTGCCAGCAGCTTAAGGTCGGACACCATATATTTT

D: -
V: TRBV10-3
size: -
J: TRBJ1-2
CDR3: CAITRAGGDTF
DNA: TGTGCCATCACGAGGGCGGGGGGCGACACCTTC

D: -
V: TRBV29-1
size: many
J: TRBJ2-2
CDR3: CSVVGAVAGELFF
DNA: TGCAGCGTTGTTGGAGCAGTAGCCGGGGAGCTGTTTTTT

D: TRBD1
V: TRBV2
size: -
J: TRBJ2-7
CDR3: CASRTTGGEQYF
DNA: TGTGCCAGCAGGACTACAGGGGGCGAGCAGTACTTC

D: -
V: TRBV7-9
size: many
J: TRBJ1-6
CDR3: CASSLLDYNSPLHF
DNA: TGTGCCAGCAGCCTCCTTGATTATAATTCACCCCTCCACTTT